The clone carrying this T cell receptor beta chain was counted a single time. The same CDR3 also results from other DNA sequences found in this sample. The sample originates from a study of shared clonotypes between healthy human individuals. Overall study: There were three CD4 naive, three CD4 memory, two CD8 naive and one CD8 memory plates per donor.

Germline values: CDR1 LNHNV, CDR2 YYDKDF (reference sequence). This CDR3 is built from 14 residues. Trimming cost V 0 bases and J 1 base, with 5 bases left between them. Sequenced by immunoSEQ multiplex PCR; TCRdb stores in-frame clones only, minus some. The sample includes 2.3 million or so clones, over 90% of them seen just once. CD4+ cells were split into CD45RA+ naive and CD45RA-negative memory subsets. Material: naive CD4+ T cells from PBMCs. Regarding subset: CD45RA+ positively selected. The sequence was collected from a man aged 18 to 35 in good health. Some clones in this sample may be carry-over from other donors' samples. This rearrangement joins TRBV15 to TRBJ2-3; D unresolved. CDR3: CATSRDRGTDTQYF. DNA for the CDR3: TGTGCCACCAGCAGAGATCGCGGCACAGATACGCAGTATTTT.